A selection of T cell receptor beta chains follows, all from one sample in a study of blood T cell repertoires in COVID-19. TCRdb's table, derived via immunoSEQ multiplex PCR, lists solely in-frame clones and lacks some. The sample includes 40,000 to 50,000 clones, approximately 90% of them seen just once. Sequencing used peripheral blood. The receptors here all came from a human donor in a cohort sampled during active COVID-19. Both conserved end residues are part of each CDR3. A D gene is named only where the DNA matches it firmly. Expanded clones get a size class; other rows say once, few or many, or leave the size out.

J gene: TRBJ2-7
V gene: TRBV5-5
clone size: NA
D gene: TRBD2
CDR3 protein: CASSATGTSGMKQYF
CDR3 DNA: TGTGCCAGCAGCGCAACCGGGACTAGCGGGATGAAGCAGTACTTC

J gene: TRBJ2-2
V gene: TRBV7-3
clone size: NA
D gene: NA
CDR3 protein: CASSLGLPGELFF
CDR3 DNA: TGTGCCAGCAGCTTAGGGCTACCCGGGGAGCTGTTTTTT

J gene: TRBJ2-3
V gene: TRBV5-5
clone size: NA
D gene: NA
CDR3 protein: CASRLELGTDTQYF
CDR3 DNA: TGTGCCAGCAGATTAGAGCTGGGCACGGATACGCAGTATTTT

J gene: TRBJ2-6
V gene: TRBV19
clone size: once
D gene: TRBD1
CDR3 protein: CASSIPGQGDMKESGANVLTF
CDR3 DNA: TGTGCCAGTAGTATCCCGGGACAGGGGGATATGAAGGAGTCAGGGGCCAACGTCCTGACTTTC

J gene: TRBJ1-2
V gene: TRBV28
clone size: once
D gene: NA
CDR3 protein: CASTLQSGVGSGYTF
CDR3 DNA: TGTGCCAGCACCTTGCAATCAGGGGTGGGGAGTGGCTACACCTTC

J gene: TRBJ1-1
V gene: TRBV12-3/TRBV12-4
clone size: NA
D gene: NA
CDR3 protein: CASNTQGTEAFF
CDR3 DNA: TGTGCCAGCAACACCCAGGGAACTGAAGCTTTCTTT

J gene: TRBJ2-5
V gene: TRBV15
clone size: NA
D gene: TRBD1
CDR3 protein: CATSPDRRQETQYF
CDR3 DNA: TGTGCCACCAGCCCGGACAGGAGACAAGAGACCCAGTACTTC

J gene: TRBJ1-2
V gene: TRBV28
clone size: NA
D gene: NA
CDR3 protein: CASRAAGVNGYTF
CDR3 DNA: TGTGCCAGCCGAGCTGCAGGGGTAAATGGCTACACCTTC

J gene: TRBJ2-3
V gene: TRBV9
clone size: NA
D gene: NA
CDR3 protein: CASSVGGPLGDTQYF
CDR3 DNA: TGTGCCAGCAGCGTAGGGGGGCCACTTGGAGATACGCAGTATTTT

J gene: TRBJ2-7
V gene: TRBV10-1
clone size: NA
D gene: TRBD1
CDR3 protein: CASSEGTGGAYEQYF
CDR3 DNA: TGCGCCAGCAGTGAGGGGACAGGGGGTGCCTACGAGCAGTACTTC

J gene: TRBJ1-6
V gene: TRBV28
clone size: NA
D gene: TRBD1
CDR3 protein: CASSLRDSGSPLHF
CDR3 DNA: TGTGCCAGCAGTTTAAGGGACAGTGGTTCACCCCTCCACTTT

J gene: TRBJ2-6
V gene: TRBV11-2
clone size: NA
D gene: TRBD2
CDR3 protein: CASTELAGGNGANVLTF
CDR3 DNA: TGTGCCAGCACCGAACTAGCGGGAGGAAATGGGGCCAACGTCCTGACTTTC

J gene: TRBJ1-4
V gene: TRBV18
clone size: NA
D gene: TRBD1
CDR3 protein: CASSPRQGLLDEKLFF
CDR3 DNA: TGTGCCAGCTCCCCGAGACAGGGCCTTTTGGATGAAAAACTGTTTTTT

J gene: TRBJ2-1
V gene: TRBV6-6
clone size: NA
D gene: NA
CDR3 protein: CASSPPREGGFGGNEQFF
CDR3 DNA: TGTGCCAGCAGTCCCCCTCGCGAAGGCGGGTTTGGAGGTAATGAGCAGTTCTTC

J gene: TRBJ1-1
V gene: TRBV7-9
clone size: NA
D gene: TRBD1
CDR3 protein: CASSRDSLNTEAFF
CDR3 DNA: TGTGCCAGCAGCAGGGACAGCTTGAACACTGAAGCTTTCTTT

J gene: TRBJ2-3
V gene: TRBV19
clone size: NA
D gene: TRBD2
CDR3 protein: CASSTRTSGNTDTQYF
CDR3 DNA: TGTGCCAGTAGTACCCGGACTAGCGGGAACACAGATACGCAGTATTTT

J gene: TRBJ2-2
V gene: TRBV28
clone size: NA
D gene: TRBD2
CDR3 protein: CASTEPRTGTRDTGELFF
CDR3 DNA: TGTGCCAGCACCGAGCCCCGAACCGGGACTAGGGACACCGGGGAGCTGTTTTTT

J gene: TRBJ1-4
V gene: TRBV5-5
clone size: NA
D gene: NA
CDR3 protein: CASSLGPATNEKLFF
CDR3 DNA: TGTGCCAGCAGCTTGGGGCCTGCAACTAATGAAAAACTGTTTTTT

J gene: TRBJ1-1
V gene: TRBV28
clone size: NA
D gene: NA
CDR3 protein: CASSVLRGRSLAFF
CDR3 DNA: TGTGCCAGCAGTGTCCTCAGGGGTCGTAGCCTAGCTTTCTTT

J gene: TRBJ2-1
V gene: TRBV7-6
clone size: NA
D gene: NA
CDR3 protein: CASSLDWRDNEQFF
CDR3 DNA: TGTGCCAGCAGCTTAGATTGGAGGGACAATGAGCAGTTCTTC

J gene: TRBJ1-5
V gene: TRBV19
clone size: NA
D gene: NA
CDR3 protein: CASSMGGEYSNQPQHF
CDR3 DNA: TGTGCCAGTAGTATGGGGGGTGAGTATAGCAATCAGCCCCAGCATTTT

J gene: TRBJ2-1
V gene: TRBV11-2
clone size: NA
D gene: NA
CDR3 protein: CASSFAGYNEQFF
CDR3 DNA: TGTGCCAGCAGCTTCGCAGGGTACAATGAGCAGTTCTTC

J gene: TRBJ2-7
V gene: TRBV27
clone size: NA
D gene: TRBD2
CDR3 protein: CASSLWLAGPYEQYF
CDR3 DNA: TGTGCCAGCAGTTTGTGGCTAGCGGGCCCGTACGAGCAGTACTTC

J gene: TRBJ2-6
V gene: TRBV28
clone size: NA
D gene: NA
CDR3 protein: CASSQSQGGANVLTF
CDR3 DNA: TGTGCCAGCAGTCAGTCCCAGGGCGGGGCCAACGTCCTGACTTTC

J gene: TRBJ1-6
V gene: TRBV25-1
clone size: NA
D gene: NA
CDR3 protein: CASSSGTLVPLHF
CDR3 DNA: TGTGCCAGCAGTAGCGGGACATTGGTCCCCCTCCACTTT

J gene: TRBJ1-6
V gene: TRBV28
clone size: NA
D gene: NA
CDR3 protein: CASSFVTTGNSPLHF
CDR3 DNA: TGTGCCAGCAGTTTCGTCACGACAGGCAATTCACCCCTCCACTTT

J gene: TRBJ2-1
V gene: TRBV7-9
clone size: NA
D gene: TRBD2
CDR3 protein: CASSPELWLAGVSEQFF
CDR3 DNA: TGTGCCAGCAGCCCCGAGTTATGGCTAGCGGGAGTCAGTGAGCAGTTCTTC

J gene: TRBJ2-2
V gene: TRBV5-4
clone size: NA
D gene: TRBD1
CDR3 protein: CASSLASGTGGWELFF
CDR3 DNA: TGTGCCAGCAGCTTGGCTTCCGGGACAGGGGGTTGGGAGCTGTTTTTT

J gene: TRBJ2-4
V gene: TRBV6-5
clone size: once
D gene: TRBD1
CDR3 protein: CASSHRDRDQNIQYF
CDR3 DNA: TGTGCCAGCTCCCACCGGGACAGGGATCAAAACATTCAGTACTTC

J gene: TRBJ2-7
V gene: TRBV6-5
clone size: once
D gene: TRBD2
CDR3 protein: CASSYSNGLAGFEQYF
CDR3 DNA: TGTGCCAGCAGTTACTCGAATGGACTAGCGGGATTCGAGCAGTACTTC

J gene: TRBJ1-1
V gene: TRBV30
clone size: NA
D gene: NA
CDR3 protein: CAWRRTENTEAFF
CDR3 DNA: TGTGCCTGGAGAAGGACTGAGAACACTGAAGCTTTCTTT

J gene: TRBJ2-7
V gene: TRBV5-6
clone size: NA
D gene: TRBD2
CDR3 protein: CASSFFFSGRSDYEQYF
CDR3 DNA: TGTGCCAGCAGCTTCTTTTTTAGCGGGAGGTCTGACTACGAGCAGTACTTC

J gene: TRBJ2-1
V gene: TRBV11-2
clone size: NA
D gene: NA
CDR3 protein: CASSLYPNEQFF
CDR3 DNA: TGTGCCAGCAGCTTATATCCCAATGAGCAGTTCTTC

J gene: TRBJ2-1
V gene: TRBV6-5
clone size: NA
D gene: NA
CDR3 protein: CASSLSLARRGYEQFF
CDR3 DNA: TGTGCCAGCAGTTTATCTCTAGCGCGACGGGGTTATGAGCAGTTCTTC

J gene: TRBJ2-5
V gene: TRBV3-1/TRBV3-2
clone size: once
D gene: NA
CDR3 protein: CASSQDLQETQYF
CDR3 DNA: TGTGCCAGCAGCCAAGATTTACAAGAGACCCAGTACTTC

J gene: TRBJ2-1
V gene: TRBV2
clone size: NA
D gene: TRBD2
CDR3 protein: CASRAFPPGLGDEQFF
CDR3 DNA: TGTGCCAGCAGAGCTTTCCCACCGGGACTAGGCGATGAGCAGTTCTTC

J gene: TRBJ1-2
V gene: TRBV7-8
clone size: NA
D gene: TRBD1
CDR3 protein: CASRSDRGFVYGYTF
CDR3 DNA: TGTGCCAGCAGATCTGACAGGGGTTTCGTCTATGGCTACACCTTC

J gene: TRBJ2-2
V gene: TRBV6-4
clone size: NA
D gene: NA
CDR3 protein: CASRTVSNTGELFF
CDR3 DNA: TGTGCCAGCAGGACAGTCTCGAACACCGGGGAGCTGTTTTTT

J gene: TRBJ2-1
V gene: TRBV9
clone size: NA
D gene: NA
CDR3 protein: CASSLTDKEYNEQFF
CDR3 DNA: TGTGCCAGCAGCCTTACGGACAAGGAATACAATGAGCAGTTCTTC

J gene: TRBJ1-5
V gene: TRBV7-9
clone size: NA
D gene: NA
CDR3 protein: CASSLMGLDNQPQHF
CDR3 DNA: TGTGCCAGCAGCTTAATGGGTCTAGATAATCAGCCCCAGCATTTT

J gene: TRBJ2-1
V gene: TRBV15
clone size: once
D gene: NA
CDR3 protein: CATSREGPDYPAGNEQFF
CDR3 DNA: TGTGCCACCAGCAGAGAGGGGCCAGACTACCCAGCGGGCAATGAGCAGTTCTTC

J gene: TRBJ2-2
V gene: TRBV6-5
clone size: NA
D gene: TRBD2
CDR3 protein: CASIRLAGGPGELFF
CDR3 DNA: TGTGCCAGCATTCGACTAGCGGGAGGTCCCGGGGAGCTGTTTTTT

J gene: TRBJ2-1
V gene: TRBV5-1
clone size: NA
D gene: NA
CDR3 protein: CASGNGSSSYNEQFF
CDR3 DNA: TGCGCCAGCGGTAACGGGAGCAGCTCCTACAATGAGCAGTTCTTC

J gene: TRBJ2-7
V gene: TRBV30
clone size: NA
D gene: TRBD2
CDR3 protein: CAWTSGSYEQYF
CDR3 DNA: TGTGCCTGGACTAGCGGGAGTTACGAGCAGTACTTC

J gene: TRBJ2-7
V gene: TRBV5-1
clone size: NA
D gene: NA
CDR3 protein: CASSASASPYEQYF
CDR3 DNA: TGCGCCAGCAGCGCTAGCGCCTCCCCCTACGAGCAGTACTTC